This passage covers 23 T cell receptor beta chains from one sample sequenced in a study of T cells in Graves' hyperthyroidism and ophthalmopathy. Amplification of TCR beta CDR3 regions was performed using RNA transcripts as template. The HTBI primer set served for first-round RT-PCR of the TCR CDR3. TCRdb analysed the multiplex PCR reads with MiXCR anew, one entry per CDR3 protein. The sample shows almost 500,000 distinct CDR3 sequences, about 20% of them seen only once. Specimen: blood. These receptors originate from a woman in her 70s with Graves' ophthalmopathy.

This clonotype was seen once. The chain combines TRBV15 with TRBJ2-2; D uncertain. Germline-derived CDR1 and CDR2 are LNHNV and YYDKDF (reference sequence). There are 15 residues in the CDR3. Trimming pared 0 bases from V and 0 bases from J, leaving 5 bases between. The chain's CDR3 is CATSREATNTGELFF. The CDR3 DNA sequence: TGTGCCACCAGCAGAGAAGCTACGAACACCGGGGAGCTGTTTTTT. The entire variable domain, with the rest obtained from reference TRBV15 and TRBJ2-2, is as follows: DAMVIQNPRYQVTQFGKPVTLSCSQTLNHNVMYWYQQKSSQAPKLLFHYYDKDFNNEADTPDNFQSRRPNTSFCFLDIRSPGLGDTAMYLCATSREATNTGELFFGEGSRLTVL.

The V gene is TRBV28, the J gene TRBJ1-1; 10 nucleotides match TRBD1. Trimming took 4 bases from V and 3 from J; bases not matched to a gene: 5. CDR1 is MDHEN, CDR2 SYDVKM, per germline. The CDR3 runs 15 residues. The CDR3, as DNA: TGTGCCAGCAGTTCGGGGACAGGGGTAGACACTGAAGCTTTCTTT. It yields the protein CASSSGTGVDTEAFF.

The chain employs TRBV4-2 and TRBJ1-5, with D tentatively TRBD1 (6 bases). CDR1 LGHNA and CDR2 YNFKEQ come from the germline V gene. This CDR3 is built from 15 residues. V was clipped by 1 base and J by 1 base, with 8 bases between them. The CDR3 region has the DNA TGTGCCAGCAGCCAAGGACAGGACAGCAATCAGCCCCAGCATTTT. It encodes CASSQGQDSNQPQHF.

The rearrangement joins TRBV6-6 to TRBJ2-7; TRBD2 is a possible D gene (6 bases). Germline values: CDR1 MNHNY, CDR2 SVGAGI (reference sequence). This CDR3 comprises 14 residues. V lost 1 base and J 0 bases, leaving 7 bases between the germline ends. The CDR3 is CASSYFGGSYEQYF. The CDR3 DNA sequence: TGTGCCAGCAGTTACTTCGGGGGCTCCTACGAGCAGTACTTC.

With respect to this clonotype: A read error may produce the germline difference seen at one junction end. This rearrangement joins TRBV6-1 to TRBJ1-2; the D gene is possibly TRBD1 (5 bases). This CDR3 region has 13 residues. Germline assignment: CDR1 MNHNS and CDR2 SASEGT. In DNA form, the CDR3 reads TGTGCCAGCAGTGAAGGACAGCCCTATGGCTACACTTTC. Translating it yields CASSEGQPYGYTF.

This sequence joins TRBV19 and TRBJ1-6, with TRBD1 as a possible D gene (6 bases). Trimming took off 9 bases at V and 0 bases at J, with 21 bases between the two ends. CDR1 is LNHDA and CDR2 is SQIVND in the germline V gene (reference sequence). The CDR3 contains 18 residues. CDR3 protein: CASRKTSDRSSYNSPLHF. The CDR3 DNA reads TGTGCCAGCCGCAAGACATCCGACAGGAGCTCCTATAATTCACCCCTCCACTTT.

The rearrangement uses TRBV19 and TRBJ1-2; weak D call: TRBD1 (5 bases). The germline CDR1 and CDR2 sequences are LNHDA and SQIVND (reference sequence). Deletions cut 10 bases from V and 1 base from J, with 22 bases between. This CDR3 has 16 amino acids. The CDR3 nucleotides are TGTGCCACCAGTATGGGGCAAGGGAGATATAACTATGGCTACACCTTC. It codes for CATSMGQGRYNYGYTF.

This clonotype has ten or more counts. CDR3 residues: CASSPGTALQPQHF. The CDR3 DNA reads as TGTGCCAGCAGCCCTGGGACAGCGCTTCAGCCCCAGCATTTT. V usage is TRBV5-5 and J usage is TRBJ1-5, with 7 bases aligning to TRBD1. Germline V gene sequence: CDR1 SGHKS, CDR2 YYEKEE (reference sequence). This CDR3 is 14 amino acids long. After removal of 4 bases from V and 6 bases from J, the junction contained 7 bases not matched to a gene.

The chain joins TRBV5-1 to TRBJ1-2, with D unclear. Germline V gene lookup returns CDR1 SGHRS and CDR2 YFSETQ. Between the trimmed V and J ends, which lost 4 bases and 0 bases, there was a span of 7 bases. The length of the CDR3 is 13 residues. The DNA of the CDR3 is TGCGCCAGCAGCCCTTTCTCTAACTATGGCTACACCTTC. As protein: CASSPFSNYGYTF.

This clonotype was counted a single time. The J gene is TRBJ2-2, the V gene TRBV4-1; D perhaps matches TRBD2 (6 bases). The CDR3 consists of 18 residues. The V and J ends lost 0 bases and 0 bases respectively, with 14 bases between them. Germline assignment: CDR1 MGHRA and CDR2 YSYEKL. The CDR3 sequence: CASSQEPFGGTNTGELFF. The CDR3 DNA follows: TGCGCCAGCAGCCAAGAACCCTTCGGGGGAACGAACACCGGGGAGCTGTTTTTT.

Worth noting for this clonotype: A much larger clone sits a single nucleotide away, making a read error possible. V and J are TRBV3-1 and TRBJ2-7, with a weak D call TRBD2 (6 bases). CDR1 is LGHDT and CDR2 is YNNKEL in the germline V gene (reference sequence). Trimming removed 4 bases from V and 3 bases from J, with 13 bases in between. This CDR3 comprises 14 residues. The chain's CDR3 is CASSPWISGYEQYF. The CDR3 DNA follows: TGTGCCAGCAGCCCTTGGATTAGCGGCTACGAGCAGTACTTC.

There are a few counts of this clonotype. The CDR3 nucleotides read TGTGCCAGTAGTCGGACAGGGGGCTTTCAGCCCCAGCATTTT. This translates into CASSRTGGFQPQHF. The chain has TRBV19 and TRBJ1-5; 11 positions match TRBD1. J lost 6 bases, V lost 5 bases, and 3 bases had no gene match. Looked up from germline, CDR1 is LNHDA and CDR2 is SQIVND (reference sequence). The CDR3 covers 14 residues.

The rearrangement uses TRBV20-1 and TRBJ2-3; 8 positions agree with TRBD1. This CDR3 region has 14 residues. Germline V gives CDR1 DFQATT, CDR2 SNEGSKA (reference sequence). Trimming cost V 2 bases and J 4 bases; bases outside gene matches: 5. CDR3 coding DNA: TGCAGTGCTAGACCAGGGGGCCCTTCAGATACGCAGTATTTT. It encodes CSARPGGPSDTQYF.

This clonotype showed up just a few times. The gene calls are TRBV20-1 and TRBJ2-7; 9 bases align to TRBD1. CDR1 and CDR2 from the germline V gene are DFQATT and SNEGSKA (reference sequence). The CDR3 extends over 14 amino acids. V shed 3 bases and J 1 base; nucleotides not matched to a gene: 4. The CDR3, as DNA: TGCAGTGCTAGTCCCGGGACAGGGTCCTACGAGCAGTACTTC. Encoded protein: CSASPGTGSYEQYF.

This clonotype came up many times. This chain connects TRBV28 to TRBJ2-5, with 10 bases identical to TRBD1. This CDR3 has 14 amino acids. Losses at the gene ends were 8 bases for V and 5 bases for J; bases not matched to a gene: 8. Per the germline V gene, CDR1 is MDHEN and CDR2 is SYDVKM. Here the CDR3 DNA reads TGTGCCAGCGGAGGGACAGGGGCGATGGAGACCCAGTACTTC. This encodes CASGGTGAMETQYF.

V and J are TRBV6-2 or TRBV6-3 and TRBJ2-1; TRBD2 is a possible D gene (5 bases). Germline lookup yields CDR1 MNHEY and CDR2 SVGEGT. This CDR3 has 13 amino acids. Trimming took 4 bases from V and 3 from J, leaving 7 bases between them. This CDR3 reads CASSSAGYNEQFF. For the CDR3, the DNA is TGTGCCAGCAGTTCCGCGGGCTACAATGAGCAGTTCTTC.

The chain uses TRBV10-3 and TRBJ1-1, with TRBD1 matching 10 bases. This CDR3 contains 14 residues. J gave up 4 bases and V 8 bases, and 7 bases lay outside the gene matches. Germline V gene data show CDR1 as ENHRY and CDR2 as SYGVKD. The CDR3 loop is CAIGSRTGGTEAFF. The CDR3 DNA sequence: TGTGCCATCGGTTCCAGGACAGGGGGCACTGAAGCTTTCTTT.

This clonotype has ten or more counts. This chain connects TRBV2 to TRBJ1-1; D perhaps matches TRBD1 (6 bases). V was cut by 2 bases and J by 0 bases, with 16 bases left in between. The CDR3 is made up of 17 amino acids. Germline-derived CDR1 and CDR2 are SNHLY and FYNNEI. CDR3 coding DNA: TGTGCCAGCAGTGAAACGGGGGCAGGGGCCATGAACACTGAAGCTTTCTTT. It is translated as CASSETGAGAMNTEAFF.

This clonotype was seen more than once but under ten times. The chain combines TRBV5-5 with TRBJ2-2; D remains ambiguous. Germline loops: CDR1 SGHKS, CDR2 YYEKEE (reference sequence). The CDR3 covers 15 residues. The ends were cut back, 5 bases at V and 2 bases at J, with 13 bases in the middle. The CDR3 reads CASRLNNLNTGELFF. The CDR3 nucleotides are TGTGCCAGCAGACTAAACAACCTAAACACCGGGGAGCTGTTTTTT.

This clonotype occurred many times. V usage is TRBV7-2 and J usage is TRBJ2-3, with D uncertain. Germline CDR1 reads SGHTA; CDR2 reads FQGNSA. The CDR3 loop spans 14 amino acids. The V gene lost 0 bases and the J gene lost 1 base, with 5 bases spanning the gap. The CDR3 nucleotides are TGTGCCAGCAGCTTAGCGTCCGGCACAGATACGCAGTATTTT. This translates into CASSLASGTDTQYF.

This clonotype turned up a few times. CDR3 coding DNA: TGTGCCAGCAGCCCCCACGGGGACGCCGTGGGAAATCAGCCCCAGCATTTT. This translates into CASSPHGDAVGNQPQHF. The rearrangement uses TRBV11-2 and TRBJ1-5, with a possible D match to TRBD1 (5 bases). V was clipped by 5 bases and J by 4 bases, with 21 bases between them. The CDR3 contains 17 residues. Germline loops: CDR1 SGHAT, CDR2 FQNNGV.

V is TRBV7-2 and J is TRBJ2-7; the D gene is possibly TRBD2 (6 bases). Germline CDR1 is SGHTA and CDR2 is FQGNSA. The length of the CDR3 is 14 residues. The V gene lost 3 bases and the J gene lost 5 bases, with 14 bases spanning the gap. CDR3 DNA: TGTGCCAGCAGCTTTGGCGGGAAGAATGACGAGCAGTACTTC. Residues: CASSFGGKNDEQYF.

There are a few counts of this clonotype. J is TRBJ2-5 and V is TRBV29-1; D is perhaps TRBD1 (6 bases). Germline V CDR1 and CDR2: SQVTM, ANQGSEA. V dropped 6 bases and J dropped 2 bases, with 19 bases sitting between them. This CDR3 is built from 15 residues. The CDR3 DNA reads as TGCAGCGTAGGAGGTGCTGCAGGGGTTCAAGAGACCCAGTACTTC. Its protein product is CSVGGAAGVQETQYF.